This is a list of T cell receptor beta chains from one sample in a study of T-cell memory formation after mild COVID-19. TCRdb ran MiXCR on the 5' RACE reads and lists one entry per CDR3 protein. In the table there are more than 250,000 distinct CDR3 sequences, 16% of which are singletons. Sequencing used PBMCs or a T cell subset sorted from them (not recorded which). The receptors derive from a man younger than 35 who had mild COVID-19 (a few samples of this study predate the infection). Cell type and time point are not known. Both conserved end residues are part of each CDR3. A D gene is named only where the DNA matches it firmly. Size tells how often a clone was seen (once, few, many) or the class of an expanded clone, and some rows leave it out.

d_call,clone_size,j_call,v_call,cdr3_nt,cdr3_aa
-,-,TRBJ2-1,TRBV10-3,TGTGCCATAAAGGGATACAATGAGCAGTTCTTC,CAIKGYNEQFF
-,-,TRBJ2-3,TRBV7-9,TGTGCCAGCAGCCCAGGGCTGGCAGATACGCAGTATTTT,CASSPGLADTQYF
-,-,TRBJ2-7,TRBV4-2,TGTGCCAGCAGCCAAGGCTGGCCCGGGGGAAGCTCCTACGAGCAGTACTTC,CASSQGWPGGSSYEQYF
-,-,TRBJ2-5,TRBV12-3/TRBV12-4,TGTGCCAGCAGTTTAAATAGAGGGTTCGGGACCCAGTACTTC,CASSLNRGFGTQYF
-,-,TRBJ2-7,TRBV20-1,TGCAGTGCCCAGGGGGGCCCTAGCTCCTACGAGCAGTACTTC,CSAQGGPSSYEQYF
TRBD2,many,TRBJ2-3,TRBV9,TGTGCCAGCAGCGCAGCGGGATCTACAGATACGCAGTATTTT,CASSAAGSTDTQYF
-,-,TRBJ2-1,TRBV3-1,TGTGCCAGCAGCCAGAACATAAACAATGAGCAGTTCTTC,CASSQNINNEQFF
TRBD1,few,TRBJ2-2,TRBV12-3/TRBV12-4,TGTGCCAGCATCCCGGGACAGGGAAACACCGGGGAGCTGTTTTTT,CASIPGQGNTGELFF
TRBD2,-,TRBJ2-1,TRBV6-5,TGTGCCAGCAGTCGGGGACTACCATACAATGAGCAGTTCTTC,CASSRGLPYNEQFF
-,-,TRBJ1-6,TRBV6-5,TGTGCCAGCAGTTACTCGATCCCGGCGGCTGAAAATTCACCCCTCCACTTT,CASSYSIPAAENSPLHF
-,-,TRBJ1-1,TRBV6-6,TGTGCCAGCAGTTACGATTTGGGGGGTGGGGACACTGAAGCTTTCTTT,CASSYDLGGGDTEAFF
-,-,TRBJ1-1,TRBV5-1,TGCGCCAGCCCTGGCCCTCCTACAGGAGCGTACACTGAAGCTTTCTTT,CASPGPPTGAYTEAFF
-,few,TRBJ2-1,TRBV5-1,TGCGCCAGCAGCTTGGTGGCAGGGGCAGGGGAGCAGTTCTTC,CASSLVAGAGEQFF
TRBD2,many,TRBJ2-5,TRBV6-2/TRBV6-3,TGTGCCAGCGGCCTAGCGGGGGGAGAGACCCAGTACTTC,CASGLAGGETQYF
TRBD1,-,TRBJ1-6,TRBV20-1,TGCAGTGCTAGAGCCGGACAGGGTTGGAATTCACCCCTCCACTTT,CSARAGQGWNSPLHF
-,-,TRBJ2-5,TRBV5-1,TGCGCCAGCAGCTTGGAAGGGGGTAGAGTTGAGACCCAGTACTTC,CASSLEGGRVETQYF
-,-,TRBJ2-1,TRBV7-8,TGTGCCAGCAGCTTAGGGCCGGGAGACAATGAGCAGTTCTTC,CASSLGPGDNEQFF
-,-,TRBJ2-2,TRBV5-5,TGTGCCAGCAGCTTAGGGATACTAGGTTTCGACACCGGGGAGCTGTTTTTT,CASSLGILGFDTGELFF
TRBD2,-,TRBJ2-3,TRBV7-2,TGTGCCAGCAGCCCCCGACTAGCGGGGGGGCTGGATACGCAGTATTTT,CASSPRLAGGLDTQYF
-,many,TRBJ2-1,TRBV20-1,TGCAGTGCTAGAGAGGGGAGGGGGGTCTCCTGGGATGAGCAGTTCTTC,CSAREGRGVSWDEQFF
-,few,TRBJ2-5,TRBV13,TGTGCCAGCAGCCCCCGGGCCTTCGTTGGAGAGACCCAGTACTTC,CASSPRAFVGETQYF
-,-,TRBJ2-1,TRBV23-1,TGCGCCAGCAGTCAATTAAGGACGGGGGTTGACTACAATGAGCAGTTCTTC,CASSQLRTGVDYNEQFF
-,-,TRBJ2-7,TRBV12-3/TRBV12-4,TGTGCCAGCAGTTTACAGGGATTAATCTACGAGCAGTACTTC,CASSLQGLIYEQYF
-,-,TRBJ2-5,TRBV25-1,TGTGCCAGCAGTGAATCGGGAAAAGGGAAGTACCAAGAGACCCAGTACTTC,CASSESGKGKYQETQYF
-,-,TRBJ2-1,TRBV5-1,TGCGCCAGCAGAGGTAATTGGAACAATGAGCAGTTCTTC,CASRGNWNNEQFF
-,many,TRBJ2-1,TRBV7-9,TGTGCCAGCAGCTTCGCGTCAGGGCGCTACAATGAGCAGTTCTTC,CASSFASGRYNEQFF
-,few,TRBJ1-1,TRBV12-3/TRBV12-4,TGTGCCAGCAGCCTCAACACGGAACGAGCTTTCTTT,CASSLNTERAFF
-,-,TRBJ1-6,TRBV20-1,TGCAGTGCTAGAGTACCGAAGCGCGTATGGGGTTCACCCCTCCACTTT,CSARVPKRVWGSPLHF
TRBD2,few,TRBJ2-3,TRBV11-3,TGTGCCAGCAGCCGGGGACTAGCGGGACCAGATACGCAGTATTTT,CASSRGLAGPDTQYF
-,-,TRBJ2-2,TRBV20-1,TGCAGTGCTAGAGACCGGTCCTTTGAGCTGTTTTTT,CSARDRSFELFF
-,-,TRBJ1-2,TRBV15,TGTGCCACCAGCACCGGACAGCGCTATGGCTACACCTTC,CATSTGQRYGYTF
TRBD1,many,TRBJ2-2,TRBV6-2/TRBV6-3,TGTGCCAGCAGTCCCTTCGGGACAGGGACGGTCGCCGGGGAGCTGTTTTTT,CASSPFGTGTVAGELFF
-,many,TRBJ2-5,TRBV10-3,TGTGCCATCAGCCGCGCGAGGGCCGAGACCCAGTACTTC,CAISRARAETQYF
-,few,TRBJ1-2,TRBV4-1,TGCGCCAGCAGCCAAGGGGCGAGTGATGGCTACACCTTC,CASSQGASDGYTF
-,-,TRBJ2-4,TRBV12-3/TRBV12-4,TGTGCCAGCAGTCTCGGCGGGGTTAACATTCAGTACTTC,CASSLGGVNIQYF
-,-,TRBJ2-3,TRBV5-1,TGCGCCAGCAGCCCGGGACCTGCCGGTACGCAGTATTTT,CASSPGPAGTQYF
-,few,TRBJ2-3,TRBV7-9,TGTGCCAGCAGCTTAGGGTGGGGCAGGGCGAACACAGATACGCAGTATTTT,CASSLGWGRANTDTQYF
TRBD1,-,TRBJ2-7,TRBV4-3,TGCGCCAGCAGCCAAGATCGGCAGGGGGTCGGGTACGAGCAGTACTTC,CASSQDRQGVGYEQYF
-,-,TRBJ2-5,TRBV28,TGTGCCAGCAGCCCCGCCGTGGGGCTTGAGACCCAGTACTTC,CASSPAVGLETQYF
-,-,TRBJ1-1,TRBV4-3,TGCGCCAGCAGCCAAGATCTGCGTAAGCCCCGGGGCACTGAAGCTTTCTTT,CASSQDLRKPRGTEAFF
-,-,TRBJ2-3,TRBV5-4,TGTGCCAGCAGCTTGGCCGGGTCGGGGGCCTACACAGATACGCAGTATTTT,CASSLAGSGAYTDTQYF
TRBD1,-,TRBJ2-6,TRBV3-1,TGTGCCAGCAGCCCCGTTGGGACAGGGGGCGCTGGGGCCAACGTCCTGACTTTC,CASSPVGTGGAGANVLTF
-,-,TRBJ2-3,TRBV12-3/TRBV12-4,TGTGCCAGCAGTTTTTTGGGACGGGGCACAGATACGCAGTATTTT,CASSFLGRGTDTQYF
TRBD1,-,TRBJ2-7,TRBV7-2,TGTGCCAGCAGCCCACGGGACAGGGAGACTAACGAGCAGTACTTC,CASSPRDRETNEQYF
-,-,TRBJ1-3,TRBV7-9,TGTGCCAGCAGCATAGGGATCGCGATCTCTGGAAACACCATATATTTT,CASSIGIAISGNTIYF
-,many,TRBJ2-5,TRBV7-4,TGTGCCAACCCTGGGATAGAGACCCAGTACTTC,CANPGIETQYF
-,few,TRBJ2-1,TRBV4-1,TGCGCCAGCAGCCAAGACGGTCGGGGGAGCTCCTACAATGAGCAGTTCTTC,CASSQDGRGSSYNEQFF
-,few,TRBJ2-3,TRBV5-1,TGCGCCAGCAGCCAGGACGTTAGCACAGATACGCAGTATTTT,CASSQDVSTDTQYF
TRBD2,-,TRBJ2-3,TRBV7-9,TGTGCCAGCAGCCTCCCTTTGACTAGCCCGAGCACAGATACGCAGTATTTT,CASSLPLTSPSTDTQYF
TRBD1,-,TRBJ1-4,TRBV7-6,TGTGCCAGCAGCAACAGGGGGCGGGATGAAAAACTGTTTTTT,CASSNRGRDEKLFF
-,-,TRBJ1-3,TRBV9,TGTGCCAGCAGCGCCGGACGGGACTCTGGAAACACCATATATTTT,CASSAGRDSGNTIYF
-,few,TRBJ2-5,TRBV6-1,TGTGCCAGCTCAAACATGGGGGGGCTACAGACCCAGTACTTC,CASSNMGGLQTQYF
-,few,TRBJ1-1,TRBV5-1,TGCGCCAGCAGCTTACAGGGACCGGAAGCTTTCTTT,CASSLQGPEAFF
TRBD1,-,TRBJ1-4,TRBV4-2,TGTGCCAGCAGCCAAGGAAGGACAGGACCGAATGAAAAACTGTTTTTT,CASSQGRTGPNEKLFF
-,few,TRBJ1-1,TRBV7-2,TGTGCCAGCAGCTTAGGGCCGAGTATGAACACTGAAGCTTTCTTT,CASSLGPSMNTEAFF
-,few,TRBJ1-2,TRBV2,TGTGCCAGCAGGGAGGAGGGGGGAGGCGGCTACACCTTC,CASREEGGGGYTF
-,many,TRBJ2-3,TRBV4-1,TGCGCCAGCAGCCAAGAAGGGGTTCCTAGCACAGATACGCAGTATTTT,CASSQEGVPSTDTQYF
-,-,TRBJ2-7,TRBV7-9,TGTGCCAGCAGCTCGGGACGGAGCCTTGAGCAGTACTTC,CASSSGRSLEQYF
TRBD2,few,TRBJ2-5,TRBV27,TGTGCCAGCAGTTTATTAGCGGGGGTGGAGACCCAGTACTTC,CASSLLAGVETQYF
TRBD1,-,TRBJ2-7,TRBV20-1,TGCAGTGCGTGGGACAGGGAGACCTACGAGCAGTACTTC,CSAWDRETYEQYF